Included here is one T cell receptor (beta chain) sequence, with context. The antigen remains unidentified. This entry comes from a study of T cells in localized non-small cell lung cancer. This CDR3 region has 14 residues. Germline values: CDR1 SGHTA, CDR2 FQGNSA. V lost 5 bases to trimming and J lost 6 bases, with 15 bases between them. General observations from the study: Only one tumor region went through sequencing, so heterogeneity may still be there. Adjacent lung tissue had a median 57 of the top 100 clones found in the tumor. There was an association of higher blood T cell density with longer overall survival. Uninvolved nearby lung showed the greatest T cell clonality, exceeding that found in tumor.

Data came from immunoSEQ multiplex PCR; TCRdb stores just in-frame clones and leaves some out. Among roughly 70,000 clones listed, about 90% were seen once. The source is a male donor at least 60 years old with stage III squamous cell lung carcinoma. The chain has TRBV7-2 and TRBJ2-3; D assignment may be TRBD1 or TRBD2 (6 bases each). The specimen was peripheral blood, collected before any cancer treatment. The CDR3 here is CASSLSWGADTQYF. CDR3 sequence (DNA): TGTGCCAGCAGCCTCTCCTGGGGGGCGGATACGCAGTATTTT.